The source of this TCR beta chain is a study of spatial heterogeneity in lung cancer. TCRdb analysed the 5' RACE reads with MiXCR anew, one entry per CDR3 protein. Found here are 16,000 or so distinct CDR3 sequences, approximately 6.3% of them singletons; the top ten hold 15% to 20%. There are many counts of this clonotype. Its antigen is unidentified. Study results and caveats: In tumors, expanded intratumoral alpha and beta TCR counts tracked mutation counts.

This sample's time point: sample taken at primary tumor resection. With 4 bases clipped from V and 4 bases from J, the junction kept 7 bases outside the gene matches. Germline lookup yields CDR1 DFQATT and CDR2 SNEGSKA (reference sequence). The CDR3 loop spans 14 amino acids. This TCR was recovered from a female donor with early-stage non-small cell lung cancer. The sample in question was lung tumor tissue, obtained at surgery. The J gene is TRBJ2-1, the V gene TRBV20-1; 7 bases line up with TRBD1. CDR3: CSATPGQIYNEQFF. As DNA, the CDR3 is TGCAGTGCTACACCGGGACAGATTTACAATGAGCAGTTCTTC.